The clone carrying this T cell receptor beta chain was picked up many times. The antigen is unknown. Primers used in a second PCR of roughly 6 to 12 cycles were a sample-barcoded 5' primer and a J-beta primer mix. One entry per CDR3 protein results from TCRdb running MiXCR on the 5' RACE reads. Of under 950,000 distinct CDR3 sequences detected, 22% appear once; the ten largest clones hold about 22%. The data were obtained in a study of blood T cells in healthy people across ages. Whole-study results and caveats: Using unsorted PBMCs precluded a conclusive naive versus antigen-experienced comparison.

Germline V gene data show CDR1 as MRHNA and CDR2 as SNTAGT. The CDR3 extends over 13 amino acids. Between the trimmed V and J ends, which lost 0 bases and 7 bases, there was a span of 4 bases. Specimen: blood. The TCR comes from a man in his sixties or seventies in good health. The J gene is TRBJ1-6, the V gene TRBV6-4; D gene unclear. The CDR3 region has the DNA TGTGCCAGCAGTGACTCAGGGAATTCACCCCTCCACTTT. Translating gives CASSDSGNSPLHF.